The entry that follows covers one TCR beta chain sequence. V shed 8 bases and J shed 2 bases, with 14 bases lying between them. CDR1 SGHAT and CDR2 FQNNGV come from the germline V gene. This CDR3 spans 14 amino acids. This specimen comes from a study of control samples from healthy donors and cancer patients. Libraries were prepared by immunoSEQ multiplex PCR; TCRdb keeps only in-frame clonotypes and omits some of them. Of about 98,000 clones detected, 82% appear once; the ten largest clones hold roughly 2%. This chain joins TRBV11-2 and TRBJ2-3; maybe TRBD2 (6 bases). The sequencing sample was made of blood. This TCR derives from a man aged 55 to 70 in good health. The CDR3 DNA reads TGTGCCAGCTCCGGGGGAGACTTCACAGATACGCAGTATTTT. Encoded protein: CASSGGDFTDTQYF.